This T cell receptor (beta chain) stems from a study of T cell repertoires in cytomegalovirus infection (dated by TCRdb to between 2017 and 2020). For the study in its entirety: Donor HLA type was relevant to the analysis, because carriage of CMV infection together with the matching HLA type was indicated by public TCR beta signatures. What the authors observed across the whole study: The ex vivo response was dominated by HLA-C-restricted CMV-specific TCR beta clonotypes, and the single most frequent clonotype in two of eight donors was supplied by these HLA-C-restricted clonotypes. Cumulative frequency of public TCR beta family members discriminated carriers of CMV infection plus the relevant HLA type in this cohort and an independent roughly 330-donor cohort.

V lost 2 bases and J lost 4 bases; the stretch between them is 6 bases long. As encoded in the germline V gene (reference sequence), CDR1 is SEHNR while CDR2 is FQNEAQ. The CDR3, from cysteine to phenylalanine, totals 13 residues. Only the CDR3 DNA is retained, 39 bases long and in frame from the first base. The data were produced on an Illumina HiSeq 1500. Starting from the raw public reads, TCRdb applied fastp trimming at Q25, assembled clones with MiXCR and retained in-frame beta chains. Rows are unified per CDR3 protein, each entry keeping the most common DNA and genes. For this sample there are about 180,000 distinct CDR3 sequences; about 15% appear just once. The ten largest clones take up roughly a quarter of the sample. This clonotype was seen a handful of times. Its antigen is currently not known. Being one base from a much bigger clone, this may be a read error.

The source is a human donor in good health (CMV status not recorded). Some clones in this sample may be carry-over from other donors' samples. The specimen was CD8+ T cells from PBMCs. The chain is assembled from TRBV7-9 and TRBJ1-5, with TRBD1 tentatively as D gene (5 bases match). The DNA sequence is given as TGTGCCAGCAGCTTACCAGGGAATCAGCCCCAGCATTTT. The translation is CASSLPGNQPQHF. The entire variable domain, with the stretches around the CDR3 drawn from the reference TRBV7-9 and TRBJ1-5 proteins, is DTGVSQNPRHKITKRGQNVTFRCDPISEHNRLYWYRQTLGQGPEFLTYFQNEAQLEKSRLLSDRFSAERPKGSFSTLEIQRTEQGDSAMYLCASSLPGNQPQHFGDGTRLSIL.